What follows are 2 T cell receptor beta chains derived from one specimen sequenced in a study of vaccination and CD4 T cells after COVID-19. The treatment is: approximately 9-day PBMC culture with coronavirus spike peptide pools or control peptides (ViraFEST assay). Scientists ran DNA taken from cultured CD4+ T cells through the Oncomine TCR Beta short-read assay for sequencing. TCRdb re-analysed the PCR reads in MiXCR, keeping a single row per CDR3 protein. The data contain about 15,000 distinct CDR3 sequences, approximately 53% of them singletons. These receptors are not linked to any known antigen. The sequencing used CD4+ T cells from blood, cultured in vitro, collected before SARS-CoV-2 vaccination. The receptors stem from a human donor who had recovered from COVID-19.

CDR3 protein: CASSEFSKETQYF. In nucleotides, the CDR3 is TGTGCCAGCAGTGAATTCAGCAAAGAGACCCAGTACTTC. The chain links TRBV25-1 to TRBJ2-5; D not resolved. The CDR3 runs to 13 residues. V was shortened by 1 base and J by 3 bases, with 6 bases between the two germline ends. In germline, CDR1 is MGHDK, CDR2 SYGVNS. Looking up the rest from reference TRBV25-1 and TRBJ2-5 gives the full variable domain: EADIYQTPRYLVIGTGKKITLECSQTMGHDKMYWYQQDPGMELHLIHYSYGVNSTEKGDLSSESTVSRIRTEHFPLTLESARPSHTSQYLCASSEFSKETQYFGPGTRLLVL.

This clonotype was seen only a few times. The chain couples TRBV20-1 to TRBJ2-7; D may match TRBD1 or TRBD2 (5 bases each). Trimming left V 5 bases short and J 1 base short, with 15 bases between. Germline loops: CDR1 DFQATT, CDR2 SNEGSKA (reference sequence). CDR3 length: 14 amino acids. The CDR3 DNA sequence: TGCAGTGCTGAAACCCGGGACGGTTCCTACGAGCAGTACTTC. Its translation: CSAETRDGSYEQYF.